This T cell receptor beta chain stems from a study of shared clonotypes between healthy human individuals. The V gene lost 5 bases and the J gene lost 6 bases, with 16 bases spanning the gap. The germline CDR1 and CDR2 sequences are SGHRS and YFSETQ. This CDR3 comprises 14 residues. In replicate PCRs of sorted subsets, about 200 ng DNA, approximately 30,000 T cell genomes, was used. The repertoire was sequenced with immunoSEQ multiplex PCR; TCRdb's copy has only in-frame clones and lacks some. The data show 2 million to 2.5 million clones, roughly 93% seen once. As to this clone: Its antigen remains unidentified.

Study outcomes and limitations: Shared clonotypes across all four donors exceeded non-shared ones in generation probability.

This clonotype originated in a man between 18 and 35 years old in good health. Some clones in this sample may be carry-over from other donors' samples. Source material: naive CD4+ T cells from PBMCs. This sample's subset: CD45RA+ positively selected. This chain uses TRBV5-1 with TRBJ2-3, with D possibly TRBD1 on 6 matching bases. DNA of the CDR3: TGCGCCAGCAGGAGAGGCAGGGGCGATGATACGCAGTATTTT. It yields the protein CASRRGRGDDTQYF. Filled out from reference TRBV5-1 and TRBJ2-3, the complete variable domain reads KAGVTQTPRYLIKTRGQQVTLSCSPISGHRSVSWYQQTPGQGLQFLFEYFSETQRNKGNFPGRFSGRQFSNSRSEMNVSTLELGDSALYLCASRRGRGDDTQYFGPGTRLTVL.